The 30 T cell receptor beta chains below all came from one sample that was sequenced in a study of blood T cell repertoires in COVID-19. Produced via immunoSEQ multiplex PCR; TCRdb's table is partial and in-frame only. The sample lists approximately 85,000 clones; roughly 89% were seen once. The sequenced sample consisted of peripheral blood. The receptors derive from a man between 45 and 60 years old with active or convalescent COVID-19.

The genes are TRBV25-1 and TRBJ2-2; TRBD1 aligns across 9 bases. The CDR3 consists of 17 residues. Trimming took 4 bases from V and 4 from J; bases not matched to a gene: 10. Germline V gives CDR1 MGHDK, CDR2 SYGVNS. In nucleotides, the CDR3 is TGTGCCAGCAGTGCCTTAACAGGGGGCTTTGTCACCGGGGAGCTGTTTTTT. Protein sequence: CASSALTGGFVTGELFF.

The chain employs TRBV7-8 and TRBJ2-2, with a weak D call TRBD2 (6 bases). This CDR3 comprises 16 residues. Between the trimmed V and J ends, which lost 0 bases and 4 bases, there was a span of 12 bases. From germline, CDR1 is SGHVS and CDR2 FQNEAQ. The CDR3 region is CASSLASSALTGELFF. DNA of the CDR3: TGTGCCAGCAGCTTAGCCTCTAGCGCACTCACCGGGGAGCTGTTTTTT.

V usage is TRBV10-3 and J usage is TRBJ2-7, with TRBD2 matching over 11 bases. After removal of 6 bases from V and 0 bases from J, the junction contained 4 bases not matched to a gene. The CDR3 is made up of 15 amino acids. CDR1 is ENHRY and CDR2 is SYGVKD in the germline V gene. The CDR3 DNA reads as TGTGCCATCAGCGGGGGACTAGCGGCCTCCTACGAGCAGTACTTC. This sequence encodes CAISGGLAASYEQYF.

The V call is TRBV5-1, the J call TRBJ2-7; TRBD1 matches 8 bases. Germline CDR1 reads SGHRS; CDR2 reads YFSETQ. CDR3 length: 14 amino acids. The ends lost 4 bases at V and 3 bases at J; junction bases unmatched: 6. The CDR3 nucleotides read TGCGCCAGCAGCAAAACCGGGACAGGCTACGAGCAGTACTTC. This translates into CASSKTGTGYEQYF.

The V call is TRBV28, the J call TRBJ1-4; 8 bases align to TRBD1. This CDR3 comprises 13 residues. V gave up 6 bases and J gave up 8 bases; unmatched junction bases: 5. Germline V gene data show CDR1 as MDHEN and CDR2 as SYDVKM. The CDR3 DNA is TGTGCCAGCAGCCAGGACAGGGAGGAAAAACTGTTTTTT. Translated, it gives CASSQDREEKLFF.

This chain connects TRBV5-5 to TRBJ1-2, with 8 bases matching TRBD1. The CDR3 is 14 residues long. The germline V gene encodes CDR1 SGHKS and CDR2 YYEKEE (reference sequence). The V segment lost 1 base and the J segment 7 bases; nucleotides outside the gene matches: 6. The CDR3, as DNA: TGTGCCAGCAGCTTGTCATCGGGGACAGGTGGCTACACCTTC. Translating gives CASSLSSGTGGYTF.

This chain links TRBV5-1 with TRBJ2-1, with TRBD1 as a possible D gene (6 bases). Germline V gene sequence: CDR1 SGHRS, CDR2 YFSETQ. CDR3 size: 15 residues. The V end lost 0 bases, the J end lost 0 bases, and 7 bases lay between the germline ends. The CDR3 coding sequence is TGCGCCAGCAGCTTGGGACAGGCCTCCTACAATGAGCAGTTCTTC. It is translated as CASSLGQASYNEQFF.

This chain's CDR3 is CASSLQGGRTGELFF. The CDR3 region has the DNA TGTGCCAGCAGCCTTCAGGGGGGTCGTACCGGGGAGCTGTTTTTT. This chain links TRBV5-5 with TRBJ2-2; D is possibly TRBD1 (7 bases). Per germline, CDR1 SGHKS and CDR2 YYEKEE (reference sequence). V lost 4 bases and J lost 5, with 15 bases in between. This CDR3 is 15 amino acids long.

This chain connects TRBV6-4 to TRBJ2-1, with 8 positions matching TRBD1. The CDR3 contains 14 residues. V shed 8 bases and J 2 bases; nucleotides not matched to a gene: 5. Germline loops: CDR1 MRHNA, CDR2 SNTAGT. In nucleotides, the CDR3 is TGTGCCAGCGCTCAGACAGGGGCCTACAATGAGCAGTTCTTC. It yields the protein CASAQTGAYNEQFF.

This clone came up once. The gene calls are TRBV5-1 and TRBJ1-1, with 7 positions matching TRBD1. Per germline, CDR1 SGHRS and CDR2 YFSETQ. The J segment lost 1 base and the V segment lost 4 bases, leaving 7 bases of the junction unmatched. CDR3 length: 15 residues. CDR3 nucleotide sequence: TGCGCCAGCAGCCCTCGGGCAGGGGGGAACACTGAAGCTTTCTTT. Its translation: CASSPRAGGNTEAFF.

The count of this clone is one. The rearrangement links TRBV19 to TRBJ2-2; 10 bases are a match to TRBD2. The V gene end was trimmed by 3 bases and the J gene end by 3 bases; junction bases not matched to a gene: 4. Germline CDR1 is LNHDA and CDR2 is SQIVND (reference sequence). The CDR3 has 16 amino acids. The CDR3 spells CASSILAGDYTGELFF. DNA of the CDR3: TGTGCCAGTAGTATTCTAGCGGGGGATTACACCGGGGAGCTGTTTTTT.

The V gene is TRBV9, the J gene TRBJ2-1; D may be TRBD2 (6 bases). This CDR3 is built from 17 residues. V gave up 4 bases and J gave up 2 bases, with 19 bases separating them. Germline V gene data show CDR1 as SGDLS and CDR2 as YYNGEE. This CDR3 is CASSTRSTRPTYNEQFF. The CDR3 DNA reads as TGTGCCAGCAGCACCCGCTCGACTAGGCCTACCTACAATGAGCAGTTCTTC.

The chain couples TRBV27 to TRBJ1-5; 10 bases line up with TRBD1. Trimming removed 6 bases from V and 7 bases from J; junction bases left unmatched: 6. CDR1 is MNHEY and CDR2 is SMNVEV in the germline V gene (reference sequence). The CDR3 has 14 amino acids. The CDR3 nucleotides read TGTGCCAGCAGCGGGACAGGGGTCTGGCAGCCCCAGCATTTT. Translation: CASSGTGVWQPQHF.

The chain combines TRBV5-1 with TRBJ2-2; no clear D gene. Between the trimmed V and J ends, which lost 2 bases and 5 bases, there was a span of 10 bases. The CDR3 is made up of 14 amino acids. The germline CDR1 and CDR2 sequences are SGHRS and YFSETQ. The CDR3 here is CASSFRSRTGELFF. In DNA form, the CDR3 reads TGCGCCAGCAGCTTCCGGAGTCGAACCGGGGAGCTGTTTTTT.

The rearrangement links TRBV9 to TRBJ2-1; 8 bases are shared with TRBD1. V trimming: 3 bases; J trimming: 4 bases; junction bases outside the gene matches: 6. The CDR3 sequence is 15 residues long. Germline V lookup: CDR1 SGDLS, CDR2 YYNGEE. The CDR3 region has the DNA TGTGCCAGCAGCGCCGGGACAGGCTTTTACAATGAGCAGTTCTTC. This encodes CASSAGTGFYNEQFF.

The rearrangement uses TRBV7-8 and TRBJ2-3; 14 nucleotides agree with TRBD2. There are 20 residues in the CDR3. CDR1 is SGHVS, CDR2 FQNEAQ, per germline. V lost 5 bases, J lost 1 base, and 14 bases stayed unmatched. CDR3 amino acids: CASSPNLRTSGRRGTDTQYF. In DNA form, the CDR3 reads TGTGCCAGCAGCCCAAATCTGCGGACTAGCGGGAGGAGGGGCACAGATACGCAGTATTTT.

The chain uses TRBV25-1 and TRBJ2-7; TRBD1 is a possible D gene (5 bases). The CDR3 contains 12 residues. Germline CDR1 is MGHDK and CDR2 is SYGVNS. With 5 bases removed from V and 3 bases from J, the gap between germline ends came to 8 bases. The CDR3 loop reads CASSLTDYEQYF. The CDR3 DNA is TGTGCCAGCAGTCTGACAGACTACGAGCAGTACTTC.

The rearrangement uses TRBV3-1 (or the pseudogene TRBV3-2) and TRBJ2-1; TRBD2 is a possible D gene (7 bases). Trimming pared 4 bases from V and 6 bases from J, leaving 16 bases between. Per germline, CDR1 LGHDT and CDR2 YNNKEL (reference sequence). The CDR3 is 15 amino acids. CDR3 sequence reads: CASSLPSGGGNEQFF. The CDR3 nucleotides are TGTGCCAGCAGCCTGCCTAGCGGAGGGGGCAATGAGCAGTTCTTC.

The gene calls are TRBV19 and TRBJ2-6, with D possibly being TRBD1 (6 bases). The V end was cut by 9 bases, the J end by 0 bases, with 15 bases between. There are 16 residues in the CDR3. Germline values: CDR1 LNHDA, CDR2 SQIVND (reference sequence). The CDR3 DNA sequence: TGTGCCAGCAAACAGGGCCCAAGCTCTGGGGCCAACGTCCTGACTTTC. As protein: CASKQGPSSGANVLTF.

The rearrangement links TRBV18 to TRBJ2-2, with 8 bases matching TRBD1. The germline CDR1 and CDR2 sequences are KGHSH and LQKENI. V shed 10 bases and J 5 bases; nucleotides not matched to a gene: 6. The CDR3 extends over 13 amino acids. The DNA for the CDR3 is TGTGCCATCCAGGACAGGGAGACCGGGGAGCTGTTTTTT. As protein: CAIQDRETGELFF. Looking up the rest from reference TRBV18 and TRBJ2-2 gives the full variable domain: NAGVMQNPRHLVRRRGQEARLRCSPMKGHSHVYWYRQLPEEGLKFMVYLQKENIIDESGMPKERFSAEFPKEGPSILRIQQVVRGDSAAYFCAIQDRETGELFFGEGSRLTVL.

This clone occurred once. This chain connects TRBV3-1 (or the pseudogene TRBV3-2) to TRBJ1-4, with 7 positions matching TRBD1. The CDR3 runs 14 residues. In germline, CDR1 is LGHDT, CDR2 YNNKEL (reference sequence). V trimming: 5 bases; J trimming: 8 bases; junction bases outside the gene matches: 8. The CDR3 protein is CASSARTGPEKLFF. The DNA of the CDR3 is TGTGCCAGCAGCGCTAGGACAGGACCCGAAAAACTGTTTTTT.

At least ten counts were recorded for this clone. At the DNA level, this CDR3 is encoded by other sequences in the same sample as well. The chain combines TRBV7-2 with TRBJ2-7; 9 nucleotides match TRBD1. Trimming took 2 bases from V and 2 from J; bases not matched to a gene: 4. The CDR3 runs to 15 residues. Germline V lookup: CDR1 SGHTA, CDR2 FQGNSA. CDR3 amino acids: CASSLSGQGTYEQYF. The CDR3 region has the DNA TGTGCCAGCAGCTTATCAGGACAGGGGACCTACGAGCAGTACTTC.

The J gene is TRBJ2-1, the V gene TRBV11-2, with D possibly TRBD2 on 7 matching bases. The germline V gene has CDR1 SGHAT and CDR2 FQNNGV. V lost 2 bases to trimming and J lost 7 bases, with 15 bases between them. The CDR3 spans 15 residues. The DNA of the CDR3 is TGTGCCAGCAGCTTAAGGTCGGGGGGCGGTAATGAGCAGTTCTTC. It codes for CASSLRSGGGNEQFF.

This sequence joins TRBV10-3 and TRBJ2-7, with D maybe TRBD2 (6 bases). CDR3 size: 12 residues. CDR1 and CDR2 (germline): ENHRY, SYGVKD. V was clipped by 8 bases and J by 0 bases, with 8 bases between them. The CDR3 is CAIGRDSYEQYF. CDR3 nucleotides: TGTGCCATCGGGCGGGACTCCTACGAGCAGTACTTC.

CDR3 amino acids: CASSSTGTRDEKLFF. Here the CDR3 DNA reads TGTGCCAGCAGTTCCACCGGGACAAGAGATGAAAAACTGTTTTTT. The V and J genes are TRBV28 and TRBJ1-4; perhaps TRBD1 as D (6 bases). The CDR3 length is 15 residues. Trimming pared 4 bases from V and 6 bases from J, leaving 15 bases between. Germline CDR1 MDHEN, CDR2 SYDVKM.

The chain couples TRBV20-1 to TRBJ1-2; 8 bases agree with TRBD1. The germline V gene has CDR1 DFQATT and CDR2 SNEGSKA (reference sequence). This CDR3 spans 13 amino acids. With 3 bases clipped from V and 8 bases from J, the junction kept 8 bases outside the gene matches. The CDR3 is CSASGQGAWGYTF. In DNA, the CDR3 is TGCAGTGCTAGTGGGCAGGGGGCGTGGGGCTACACCTTC.

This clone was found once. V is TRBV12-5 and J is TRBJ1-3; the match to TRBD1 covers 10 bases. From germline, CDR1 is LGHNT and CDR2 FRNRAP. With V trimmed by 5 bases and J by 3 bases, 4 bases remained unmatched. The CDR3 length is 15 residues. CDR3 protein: CASGGGTGVGNTIYF. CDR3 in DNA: TGTGCTAGTGGTGGCGGGACAGGGGTTGGAAACACCATATATTTT.

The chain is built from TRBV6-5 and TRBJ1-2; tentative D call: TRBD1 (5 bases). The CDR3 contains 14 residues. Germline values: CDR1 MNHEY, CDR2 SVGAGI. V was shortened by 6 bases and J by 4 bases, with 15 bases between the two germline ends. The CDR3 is CASRMEGKSYGYTF. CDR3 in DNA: TGTGCCAGCAGAATGGAGGGGAAGAGCTATGGCTACACCTTC.

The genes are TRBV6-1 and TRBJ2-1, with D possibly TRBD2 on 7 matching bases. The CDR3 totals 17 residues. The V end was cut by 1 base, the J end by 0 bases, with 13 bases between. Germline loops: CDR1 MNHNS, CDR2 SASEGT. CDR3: CASSEVGGHSSYNEQFF. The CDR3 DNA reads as TGTGCCAGCAGTGAAGTCGGGGGGCACAGCTCCTACAATGAGCAGTTCTTC.

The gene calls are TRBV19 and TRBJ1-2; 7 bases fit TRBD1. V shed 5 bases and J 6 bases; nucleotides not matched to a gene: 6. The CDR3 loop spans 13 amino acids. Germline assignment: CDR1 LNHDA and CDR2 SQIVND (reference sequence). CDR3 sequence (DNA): TGTGCCAGTAGTTCCGGGACAGCGAATGGCTACACCTTC. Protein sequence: CASSSGTANGYTF.